These 29 T cell receptor beta chains were sequenced from one sample in a study of T cell responses to AZD1222 COVID-19 vaccine. The method was immunoSEQ multiplex PCR; TCRdb's version includes in-frame clones alone and lacks a portion of them. Of approximately 130,000 clones in the sample, 90% were seen once. Sample: peripheral blood, taken on day 0 of AZD1222 vaccination. Receptors were obtained from an adult in good health.

J is TRBJ1-4 and V is TRBV4-3, with 7 bases fitting TRBD1. The length of the CDR3 is 17 residues. Per the germline V gene, CDR1 is LGHNA and CDR2 is YSLEER. The V and J ends lost 2 bases and 8 bases, in that order; junction bases with no gene match: 14. DNA of the CDR3: TGCGCCAGCAGCCAAAGACTACAGGACAGCAGGGGGGAAAAACTGTTTTTT. Protein product: CASSQRLQDSRGEKLFF.

The rearrangement links TRBV11-2 to TRBJ2-1; D possibly corresponds to TRBD1 (5 bases). The V gene's germline CDR1 is SGHAT and CDR2 FQNNGV. Trimming stripped 2 bases from V and 15 bases from J, with 14 bases between. The CDR3 is made up of 12 amino acids. The CDR3 DNA sequence: TGTGCCAGCAGCTTACCTGACCAGGGTCCGTTCTTC. As protein: CASSLPDQGPFF.

The rearrangement uses TRBV11-2 and TRBJ2-7; no reliable D call. CDR1 SGHAT and CDR2 FQNNGV come from the germline V gene. The CDR3 consists of 12 residues. V was pared by 1 base and J by 9 bases, with 10 bases between. This chain's CDR3 is CASSLGSIGQYF. CDR3 nucleotides: TGTGCCAGCAGCTTAGGCAGCATTGGGCAGTACTTC.

This chain joins TRBV5-6 and TRBJ2-7; TRBD1 aligns across 10 bases. Germline trimming cut 0 bases from V and 4 bases from J; bases unmatched to any gene: 4. Germline CDR1 is SGHDT and CDR2 is YYEEEE. This CDR3 region has 15 residues. CDR3 nucleotide sequence: TGTGCCAGCAGCTTGGCCGGGACAGGGGCTTACGAGCAGTACTTC. Translation: CASSLAGTGAYEQYF.

This clone has a single count. J is TRBJ1-2 and V is TRBV19; the match to TRBD1 covers 7 bases. This CDR3 is 16 amino acids long. Germline V gene lookup returns CDR1 LNHDA and CDR2 SQIVND (reference sequence). The J segment lost 3 bases and the V segment lost 4 bases, leaving 11 bases of the junction unmatched. This CDR3 is CASSKWTGGLDYGYTF. Written as DNA, the CDR3 is TGTGCCAGTAGTAAATGGACAGGCGGCTTGGACTATGGCTACACCTTC.

The V gene is TRBV5-1, the J gene TRBJ2-3; 8 positions match TRBD2. With V trimmed by 4 bases and J by 4 bases, 5 bases remained unmatched. Germline V gene data show CDR1 as SGHRS and CDR2 as YFSETQ. The CDR3 runs to 14 residues. Written as DNA, the CDR3 is TGCGCCAGCAGCCTCGGGGGGGAACCAGATACGCAGTATTTT. Protein: CASSLGGEPDTQYF.

In this sample, this clone turned up a few times. The chain joins TRBV28 to TRBJ1-1; D is unresolved. V shed 6 bases and J shed 0 bases, with 11 bases lying between them. The CDR3 extends over 14 amino acids. Germline V gene data show CDR1 as MDHEN and CDR2 as SYDVKM. DNA of the CDR3: TGTGCCAGCAGCCATGGAGGTCTGAACACTGAAGCTTTCTTT. It is translated as CASSHGGLNTEAFF.

The V and J genes are TRBV7-2 and TRBJ2-2, with D possibly being TRBD1 (6 bases). CDR3 size: 19 residues. Germline V lookup: CDR1 SGHTA, CDR2 FQGNSA. The ends were cut back, 5 bases at V and 0 bases at J, with 22 bases in the middle. CDR3 nucleotides: TGTGCCAGCAGCCACAGGGCCGAAGGGACGCCTGCGAACACCGGGGAGCTGTTTTTT. The encoded protein is CASSHRAEGTPANTGELFF.

V and J are TRBV6-4 and TRBJ1-6, with TRBD1 matching over 7 bases. This CDR3 comprises 13 residues. The germline V gene has CDR1 MRHNA and CDR2 SNTAGT. V lost 6 bases to trimming and J lost 6 bases; unmatched junction nucleotides: 2. CDR3 amino acids: CASSWDSNSPLHF. The CDR3 region has the DNA TGTGCCAGCAGCTGGGACAGTAATTCACCCCTCCACTTT.

This clone has only one observation. The chain joins TRBV7-9 to TRBJ1-5; 10 nucleotides line up with TRBD1. Trimming removed 1 base from V and 8 bases from J; junction bases left unmatched: 8. From germline, CDR1 is SEHNR and CDR2 FQNEAQ (reference sequence). The length of the CDR3 is 16 residues. This chain's CDR3 is CASSLGDRGELEPQHF. Here the CDR3 DNA reads TGTGCCAGCAGCTTAGGGGACAGGGGAGAATTGGAGCCCCAGCATTTT.

The rearrangement links TRBV5-1 to TRBJ2-7, with 10 nucleotides matching TRBD1. The J segment lost 4 bases and the V segment lost 6 bases, leaving 7 bases of the junction unmatched. The CDR3 contains 14 residues. Germline CDR1 SGHRS, CDR2 YFSETQ. The CDR3 region has the DNA TGCGCCAGCACCTTAGGGACAGGGGTTTACGAGCAGTACTTC. Its translation is CASTLGTGVYEQYF.

The chain has TRBV19 and TRBJ2-1, with a possible D match to TRBD1 (5 bases). The V end lost 3 bases, the J end lost 0 bases, and 15 bases lay between the germline ends. Germline assignment: CDR1 LNHDA and CDR2 SQIVND (reference sequence). CDR3 length: 17 amino acids. CDR3 in DNA: TGTGCCAGTAGTATCGACAGCCAATTTTCCTCCTACAATGAGCAGTTCTTC. Its translation is CASSIDSQFSSYNEQFF.

The chain recombines TRBV27 with TRBJ2-2; D is possibly TRBD1 (5 bases). This CDR3 comprises 13 residues. CDR1 is MNHEY, CDR2 SMNVEV, per germline (reference sequence). V was clipped by 2 bases and J by 6 bases, with 7 bases between them. CDR3 residues: CASSLEGAGELFF. In nucleotides, the CDR3 is TGTGCCAGCAGTTTAGAAGGGGCCGGGGAGCTGTTTTTT.

The genes are TRBV2 and TRBJ2-2; a possible D gene is TRBD1 (5 bases). Germline CDR1 SNHLY, CDR2 FYNNEI. The CDR3 has 16 residues. Trimming took 4 bases from V and 5 from J, leaving 17 bases between them. The CDR3 DNA reads as TGTGCCAGCAGTGGGGCGTGGGGCGTCGGGACCGGGGAGCTGTTTTTT. It translates to CASSGAWGVGTGELFF.

The V and J genes are TRBV30 and TRBJ1-5; TRBD1 matches at 10 bases. The CDR3 consists of 14 residues. Germline-derived CDR1 and CDR2 are GTSNPN and SVGIG (reference sequence). The DNA of the CDR3 is TGTGCGCTGGGACAGGGGACTAGCAATCAGCCCCAGCATTTT. Protein product: CALGQGTSNQPQHF.

The chain employs TRBV4-3 and TRBJ2-7, with a possible D match to TRBD1 (5 bases). V was pared by 2 bases and J by 4 bases, with 9 bases between. The CDR3 spans 13 residues. CDR1 and CDR2 from the germline V gene are LGHNA and YSLEER. In nucleotides, the CDR3 is TGCGCCAGCAGCCAACAAAAGGGGTACGAGCAGTACTTC. Translation: CASSQQKGYEQYF.

The chain uses TRBV5-1 and TRBJ1-2, with a possible D match to TRBD1 (5 bases). Germline V CDR1 and CDR2: SGHRS, YFSETQ. Between the trimmed V and J ends, which lost 0 bases and 3 bases, there was a span of 9 bases. This CDR3 region has 14 residues. CDR3 DNA: TGCGCCAGCAGCTTGGAACAGGTCTACTATGGCTACACCTTC. Amino acids: CASSLEQVYYGYTF.

The CDR3 loop reads CASSPLPRRGSYEQYF. The CDR3, as DNA: TGTGCCAGCTCACCACTCCCCCGCAGGGGGTCATACGAGCAGTACTTC. This rearrangement joins TRBV18 to TRBJ2-7; 7 bases match TRBD1. The CDR3 runs to 16 residues. The germline V gene has CDR1 KGHSH and CDR2 LQKENI. V trimming: 1 base; J trimming: 4 bases; junction bases outside the gene matches: 10.

The chain couples TRBV5-1 to TRBJ1-5, with 9 positions matching TRBD1. Germline lookup yields CDR1 SGHRS and CDR2 YFSETQ. Trimming cost V 4 bases and J 3 bases; bases outside gene matches: 5. There are 15 residues in the CDR3. Here the CDR3 reads CASSHGTGTNQPQHF. CDR3 bases: TGCGCCAGCAGCCACGGGACAGGGACCAATCAGCCCCAGCATTTT. The whole variable domain, remainder taken from reference TRBV5-1 and TRBJ1-5, is KAGVTQTPRYLIKTRGQQVTLSCSPISGHRSVSWYQQTPGQGLQFLFEYFSETQRNKGNFPGRFSGRQFSNSRSEMNVSTLELGDSALYLCASSHGTGTNQPQHFGDGTRLSIL.

The CDR3 here is CASSTRQGEHGYTF. DNA of the CDR3: TGTGCCAGCAGTACCAGACAGGGGGAACATGGCTACACCTTC. The chain recombines TRBV2 with TRBJ1-2; TRBD1 matches at 9 bases. The CDR3 contains 14 residues. The ends lost 5 bases at V and 6 bases at J; junction bases unmatched: 7. The germline CDR1 and CDR2 sequences are SNHLY and FYNNEI.

The chain couples TRBV6-5 to TRBJ1-5, with D unresolved. Trimming stripped 2 bases from V and 2 bases from J, with 13 bases between. CDR3 length: 16 amino acids. Germline loops: CDR1 MNHEY, CDR2 SVGAGI. CDR3 DNA sequence: TGTGCCAGCAGTTACAATCCCATATTGGGCAATCAGCCCCAGCATTTT. It translates to CASSYNPILGNQPQHF.

This chain joins TRBV3-1 (or the pseudogene TRBV3-2) and TRBJ1-5; D possibly corresponds to TRBD1 (6 bases). The germline V and J ends were trimmed by 2 bases and 10 bases, with 12 bases remaining between them. Germline V lookup: CDR1 LGHDT, CDR2 YNNKEL (reference sequence). The CDR3 is 13 residues long. CDR3 coding DNA: TGTGCCAGCAGCCAAAGGGCTGGGGGCCCCCAGCATTTT. Amino acids: CASSQRAGGPQHF.

This sequence joins TRBV1 and TRBJ2-1; the table's D call, TRBD2, has no DNA check behind it. TRBV1 is a listed pseudogene. This CDR3 spans 18 amino acids. The DNA of the CDR3 is TGCACCAGCAGCCAACGAAGGTCGCCTAGCGGGGGGCACAATGAGCAGTTCTTC. Residues: CTSSQRRSPSGGHNEQFF.

CDR3 sequence (DNA): TGCGCCAGCAGCTTGATCGCGGGAGGGGATACGCAGTATTTT. It translates to CASSLIAGGDTQYF. The chain is built from TRBV5-1 and TRBJ2-3; 9 positions match TRBD2. This CDR3 has 14 amino acids. V shed 1 base, J shed 6 bases, and the junction held 3 bases outside the gene matches. Germline values: CDR1 SGHRS, CDR2 YFSETQ.

The chain joins TRBV15 to TRBJ1-5, with a weak D call TRBD1 (5 bases). The CDR3 runs to 13 residues. The germline gives CDR1 LNHNV, CDR2 YYDKDF (reference sequence). Trimming removed 5 bases at V and 8 bases at J, with 13 bases between. The CDR3: CATSVTGGEPQHF. The CDR3 nucleotides are TGTGCCACCAGCGTAACAGGAGGAGAGCCCCAGCATTTT. The full variable domain, in which reference TRBV15 and TRBJ1-5 provide the parts outside the CDR3, is DAMVIQNPRYQVTQFGKPVTLSCSQTLNHNVMYWYQQKSSQAPKLLFHYYDKDFNNEADTPDNFQSRRPNTSFCFLDIRSPGLGDTAMYLCATSVTGGEPQHFGDGTRLSIL.

This sequence joins TRBV6-1 and TRBJ1-1; D is undetermined. Germline V gene data show CDR1 as MNHNS and CDR2 as SASEGT. There are 11 residues in the CDR3. V lost 3 bases and J lost 11, with 10 bases in between. CDR3 residues: CASSERGEAFF. CDR3 DNA: TGTGCCAGCAGTGAGCGCGGGGAGGCTTTCTTT.

This clone was detected only a few times. The gene calls are TRBV18 and TRBJ1-4; tentative D call: TRBD1 (6 bases). There are 15 residues in the CDR3. Germline-derived CDR1 and CDR2 are KGHSH and LQKENI. V lost 3 bases to trimming and J lost 5 bases, with 13 bases between them. CDR3 in amino acids: CASSPRGGPNEKLFF. Written as DNA, the CDR3 is TGTGCCAGCTCACCCAGAGGGGGTCCCAATGAAAAACTGTTTTTT.

CDR3 nucleotides: TGTGCCAGCTCACGACGGCAGGCGGGAGGACAGAACACCGGGGAGCTGTTTTTT. Translating it yields CASSRRQAGGQNTGELFF. J is TRBJ2-2 and V is TRBV18; 8 bases are shared with TRBD2. Germline V CDR1 and CDR2: KGHSH, LQKENI. With 4 bases clipped from V and 1 base from J, the junction kept 11 bases outside the gene matches. This CDR3 spans 18 amino acids. Drawing the rest from reference TRBV18 and TRBJ2-2, the complete variable domain is NAGVMQNPRHLVRRRGQEARLRCSPMKGHSHVYWYRQLPEEGLKFMVYLQKENIIDESGMPKERFSAEFPKEGPSILRIQQVVRGDSAAYFCASSRRQAGGQNTGELFFGEGSRLTVL.

V and J are TRBV5-4 and TRBJ2-2; TRBD1 aligns across 9 bases. The CDR3 runs 15 residues. J lost 5 bases, V lost 4 bases, and 6 bases had no gene match. The germline CDR1 and CDR2 sequences are SGHNT and YYREEE (reference sequence). The CDR3 nucleotides are TGTGCCAGCAGCCAACAGGGGGCGCGTACCGGGGAGCTGTTTTTT. Its protein is CASSQQGARTGELFF.